A single sample is the source of the 24 T cell receptor beta chains below, sequenced in a study of early T cells in non-severe SARS-CoV-2 infection. TCRdb called the 5' RACE reads again in MiXCR, with one record for every CDR3 protein. The sample includes tens of thousands of distinct CDR3 sequences, roughly 10% of them seen just once. Sequencing used whole blood. These receptors all come from an adult who was a healthcare worker with PCR-confirmed SARS-CoV-2 infection or an uninfected control (not recorded which).

The chain couples TRBV28 to TRBJ2-7; D remains unclear. Germline assignment: CDR1 MDHEN and CDR2 SYDVKM. Deletions cut 6 bases from V and 3 bases from J, with 9 bases between. CDR3 length: 12 residues. The CDR3 sequence is CASSPAFYEQYF. As DNA, the CDR3 is TGTGCCAGCAGCCCAGCCTTCTACGAGCAGTACTTC.

This clonotype was observed a few times. The V and J genes are TRBV2 and TRBJ2-3; 10 nucleotides match TRBD1. CDR1 is SNHLY, CDR2 FYNNEI, per germline. This CDR3 has 17 amino acids. Trimming cost V 4 bases and J 4 bases; bases outside gene matches: 11. The CDR3 DNA reads as TGTGCCAGCAGTGGGGATTTGGACAGGGGGTTGGCAGATACGCAGTATTTT. Its translation: CASSGDLDRGLADTQYF.

This clonotype was counted many times. The chain employs TRBV4-3 and TRBJ2-7, with D possibly matching TRBD2 (5 bases). V was cut by 0 bases and J by 5 bases, with 5 bases left in between. The V gene's germline CDR1 is LGHNA and CDR2 YSLEER. This CDR3 region has 12 residues. CDR3 DNA sequence: TGCGCCAGCAGCCAAGACGGGGACGAGCAGTACTTC. It codes for CASSQDGDEQYF.

This clonotype was counted between two and nine times. This sequence joins TRBV6-2 or TRBV6-3 and TRBJ2-3; 9 positions match TRBD2. Germline V gene sequence: CDR1 MNHEY, CDR2 SVGEGT. Losses at the gene ends were 2 bases for V and 2 bases for J; bases not matched to a gene: 11. CDR3 size: 18 residues. Written as DNA, the CDR3 is TGTGCCAGCAGTTACCTCGGCGGGAGGGCCTCTTTCACAGATACGCAGTATTTT. Translating gives CASSYLGGRASFTDTQYF.

V and J are TRBV6-5 and TRBJ2-7; possible D gene TRBD2, 6 bases. V was pared by 8 bases and J by 0 bases, with 11 bases between. Germline assignment: CDR1 MNHEY and CDR2 SVGAGI. The CDR3 consists of 13 residues. The CDR3, as DNA: TGTGCCAGCGGCGGGACTTCCTCCTACGAGCAGTACTTC. This translates into CASGGTSSYEQYF.

This chain uses TRBV28 with TRBJ2-1; TRBD2 might be the D (6 bases). V dropped 5 bases and J dropped 3 bases, with 17 bases sitting between them. Germline CDR1 reads MDHEN; CDR2 reads SYDVKM. This CDR3 has 16 amino acids. CDR3 DNA sequence: TGTGCCAGCAGTCCCACTCCCGGGACTTACTACAATGAGCAGTTCTTC. Translated, it gives CASSPTPGTYYNEQFF.

The V and J genes are TRBV10-1 and TRBJ1-1; D is ambiguous. V was clipped by 2 bases and J by 6 bases, with 7 bases between them. Germline V gene sequence: CDR1 WNHNN, CDR2 SYGVQD (reference sequence). The CDR3 is made up of 12 amino acids. CDR3 amino acids: CASSEGKAEAFF. The CDR3, as DNA: TGCGCCAGCAGTGAGGGTAAGGCTGAAGCTTTCTTT.

Many counts were recorded for this clonotype. The CDR3: CASSFGQGREQAQHF. In DNA, the CDR3 is TGTGCCAGCAGTTTCGGACAGGGAAGGGAGCAAGCCCAGCATTTT. The V and J genes are TRBV12-3 or TRBV12-4 and TRBJ1-5; 8 bases match TRBD1. This CDR3 contains 15 residues. The junction had 12 bases not matched to a gene; V was cut back by 3 bases and J by 11 bases.

This clonotype has ten or more counts. V is TRBV7-2 and J is TRBJ2-1, with 7 positions matching TRBD2. Germline-derived CDR1 and CDR2 are SGHTA and FQGNSA. The ends lost 6 bases at V and 4 bases at J; junction bases unmatched: 6. The CDR3 contains 14 residues. The CDR3: CASRTSRIYNEQFF. The DNA for the CDR3 is TGTGCCAGCAGGACTAGCAGAATTTACAATGAGCAGTTCTTC.

CDR3 amino acids: CASSPRLAGERYEQYF. The CDR3 nucleotides read TGTGCCAGCAGCCCGCGACTAGCGGGAGAGCGCTACGAGCAGTACTTC. V and J are TRBV11-2 and TRBJ2-7; 12 nucleotides match TRBD2. Germline loops: CDR1 SGHAT, CDR2 FQNNGV. V was clipped by 5 bases and J by 3 bases; unmatched bases: 8. The CDR3 runs to 16 residues.

This clonotype was detected only a few times. V is TRBV2 and J is TRBJ2-7; D is undetermined. The V and J ends lost 4 bases and 2 bases respectively, with 18 bases between them. CDR1 and CDR2 from the germline V gene are SNHLY and FYNNEI. CDR3 length: 16 residues. This CDR3 reads CASSVGSGPYPYEQYF. In DNA, the CDR3 is TGTGCCAGCAGTGTTGGTAGTGGACCTTACCCCTACGAGCAGTACTTC.

This clonotype showed up many times. The chain employs TRBV4-1 and TRBJ1-6; D gene ambiguous. V lost 4 bases to trimming and J lost 5 bases, with 18 bases between them. Germline V gene lookup returns CDR1 MGHRA and CDR2 YSYEKL. The CDR3 contains 17 residues. CDR3 residues: CASSRIRTRQDNSPLHF. The CDR3 DNA sequence: TGCGCCAGCAGCCGGATCAGAACTAGGCAAGATAATTCACCCCTCCACTTT.

The genes are TRBV11-2 and TRBJ2-1; no definite D call. The CDR3 spans 11 residues. Trimming removed 5 bases from V and 7 bases from J, with 6 bases in between. Germline V lookup: CDR1 SGHAT, CDR2 FQNNGV. CDR3 nucleotides: TGTGCCAGCAGCGTGAGAAATGAGCAGTTCTTC. Translation: CASSVRNEQFF. Full variable domain (missing parts from reference TRBV11-2 and TRBJ2-1): EAGVAQSPRYKIIEKRQSVAFWCNPISGHATLYWYQQILGQGPKLLIQFQNNGVVDDSQLPKDRFSAERLKGVDSTLKIQPAKLEDSAVYLCASSVRNEQFFGPGTRLTVL.

The rearrangement uses TRBV10-3 and TRBJ1-4, with no clear D. The CDR3 is 11 amino acids. Trimming removed 5 bases from V and 8 bases from J, with 6 bases in between. Germline V lookup: CDR1 ENHRY, CDR2 SYGVKD. CDR3 bases: TGTGCCATCAGTCCGGGGGAAAAACTGTTTTTT. Its translation is CAISPGEKLFF.

This clonotype has a handful of counts. CDR3 residues: CASSPPRGHEQYF. CDR3 in DNA: TGTGCCAGCAGCCCTCCTCGGGGGCACGAGCAGTACTTC. The V call is TRBV9, the J call TRBJ2-7; either TRBD1 or TRBD2 may fit D (6 bases each). This CDR3 spans 13 amino acids. Trimming pared 4 bases from V and 5 bases from J, leaving 13 bases between. Germline V lookup: CDR1 SGDLS, CDR2 YYNGEE.

The V and J genes are TRBV18 and TRBJ2-1, with TRBD2 matching 12 bases. There are 18 residues in the CDR3. The germline V gene has CDR1 KGHSH and CDR2 LQKENI. V dropped 5 bases and J dropped 0; count of bases not matched to a gene: 8. CDR3 coding DNA: TGTGCCAGCTCAGTACTAGCGGGAGGAACCAGCTCCTACAATGAGCAGTTCTTC. As protein: CASSVLAGGTSSYNEQFF.

The table lists this clonotype with a few counts. The genes are TRBV5-1 and TRBJ2-7; TRBD2 matches at 8 bases. This CDR3 is 16 amino acids long. V shed 0 bases and J 6 bases; nucleotides not matched to a gene: 11. Germline CDR1 reads SGHRS; CDR2 reads YFSETQ. CDR3 DNA: TGCGCCAGCAGCTTGGTAGCCGGACTAGCCTCTCGCGAGCAGTACTTC. Translating it yields CASSLVAGLASREQYF.

This clonotype was recorded only once. This chain joins TRBV30 and TRBJ1-1; possible D gene TRBD1, 6 bases. Germline V gene data show CDR1 as GTSNPN and CDR2 as SVGIG (reference sequence). V dropped 2 bases and J dropped 8 bases, with 15 bases sitting between them. The CDR3 extends over 13 amino acids. The CDR3 DNA sequence: TGTGCCTGGAGTTTTTGGTCCACAGGGGAAGCTTTCTTT. Translation gives CAWSFWSTGEAFF.

V usage is TRBV27 and J usage is TRBJ1-5; no reliable D call. The CDR3 extends over 13 amino acids. Trimming removed 6 bases from V and 4 bases from J, with 10 bases in between. Per the germline V gene, CDR1 is MNHEY and CDR2 is SMNVEV (reference sequence). The CDR3: CASSRTDNQPQHF. In DNA form, the CDR3 reads TGTGCCAGCAGCAGGACGGATAATCAGCCCCAGCATTTT.

This clonotype was counted ten times or more. The chain links TRBV29-1 to TRBJ2-5, with D unclear. V was pared by 7 bases and J by 5 bases, with 11 bases between. The CDR3 runs to 11 residues. Germline assignment: CDR1 SQVTM and CDR2 ANQGSEA. Here the CDR3 reads CSAGLGETQYF. The CDR3 bases are TGCAGCGCTGGGCTGGGGGAGACCCAGTACTTC.

The CDR3 reads CASSPSQGAGAFF. The CDR3 nucleotides are TGTGCCAGCAGCCCCTCGCAGGGGGCGGGAGCTTTCTTT. The chain links TRBV7-3 to TRBJ1-1; 8 positions match TRBD1. The germline CDR1 and CDR2 sequences are SGHTA and FQGTGA. The CDR3 has 13 residues. V lost 5 bases and J lost 10; bases outside the gene matches: 9.

This clonotype was counted a few times. The chain has TRBV12-3 or TRBV12-4 and TRBJ2-1, with D unresolved. V was shortened by 0 bases and J by 6 bases, with 9 bases between the two germline ends. The CDR3 contains 14 residues. The CDR3 DNA follows: TGTGCCAGCAGTTTAGCGGATGCGACCAATGAGCAGTTCTTC. Protein: CASSLADATNEQFF.

This clonotype has a count of ten or more. The chain combines TRBV27 with TRBJ2-7; D is unclear. Germline-derived CDR1 and CDR2 are MNHEY and SMNVEV (reference sequence). CDR3 length: 13 amino acids. The germline V and J ends were trimmed by 4 bases and 4 bases, with 11 bases remaining between them. The CDR3 loop is CASSSYVGYEQYF. CDR3 in DNA: TGTGCCAGCAGTTCGTACGTTGGGTACGAGCAGTACTTC.

The gene calls are TRBV5-1 and TRBJ2-5, with D tentatively TRBD1 (5 bases). Trimming removed 6 bases from V and 1 base from J, with 13 bases in between. Per germline, CDR1 SGHRS and CDR2 YFSETQ. The CDR3 runs 14 residues. This CDR3 reads CASTPGLLQETQYF. CDR3 bases: TGCGCCAGCACCCCAGGGCTGCTCCAAGAGACCCAGTACTTC.